This T cell receptor (beta chain) was obtained from a study of control samples from healthy donors and cancer patients (dated by TCRdb to the early 2020s). The table lists this clone with a count of one. Its antigen is still unknown. There are no base qualities to consult, and no much larger clone falls within one base. Library creation used the immunoSEQ multiplex PCR assay. Held by TCRdb, this immuneACCESS table contains in-frame sequences only and omits some clones. Under half of the omission traces to an unresolved V gene where checked; the cause of the rest is unknown. The sample table holds tens of thousands of clones, of which 85% to 90% were seen once. The ten most abundant clones make up 38% of the sample. According to the germline V gene, CDR1 reads SGHVS and CDR2 reads FQNEAQ. The CDR3 measures 15 amino acids from cysteine to phenylalanine. The CDR3 DNA has 45 bases and is translated from base 1. Trimmed from V: 7 bases; trimmed from J: 8 bases; junction bases lacking a gene match: 13.

This receptor chain uses TRBV7-8 and TRBJ2-1, with 8 central nucleotides matching TRBD2. The receptor comes from a man between 60 and 70 years old with head and neck cancer. The specimen was PBMCs. The DNA sequence is given as TGTGCCAGCATCCCTAGCGGGCCCCGGGGGGATGAGCAGTTCTTC. This is translated as CASIPSGPRGDEQFF. Reference TRBV7-8 and TRBJ2-1 genes cover what lies past the CDR3, so the full variable domain is GAGVSQSPRYKVAKRGQDVALRCDPISGHVSLFWYQQALGQGPEFLTYFQNEAQLDKSGLPSDRFFAERPEGSVSTLKIQRTQQEDSAVYLCASIPSGPRGDEQFFGPGTRLTVL.